Listed below are T cell receptor beta chains from one sample, sequenced in a study of somatic mutations in cytotoxic T cells in rheumatoid arthritis. Here immunoSEQ multiplex PCR was the method, and the copy in TCRdb shows in-frame clones only, minus some. The table has around 3,200 clones, 70% to 85% seen once. The sample consisted of CD8+ T cells sorted from blood. The receptor source for this set is a man aged 40-50 years with rheumatoid arthritis. CDR3s include the opening cysteine and the closing phenylalanine or tryptophan. D genes are given only for firm matches. Size is stated for part of the rows, as once, few or many counts, or as a class when the clone is expanded.

d_gene: TRBD2
v_gene: TRBV27
j_gene: TRBJ2-3
abundance: NA
CDR3nt: TGTGCCAGCAGCTGGGGAGTGGGCGGGAGAACAGATACGCAGTATTTT
CDR3aa: CASSWGVGGRTDTQYF

d_gene: TRBD2
v_gene: TRBV11-2
j_gene: TRBJ2-7
abundance: NA
CDR3nt: TGTGCCAGCAGCGTGACCCTACTAGCGGGAGGCTACGAGCAGTACTTC
CDR3aa: CASSVTLLAGGYEQYF

d_gene: TRBD1
v_gene: TRBV19
j_gene: TRBJ2-5
abundance: NA
CDR3nt: TGTGCCAGTACAGACAGGGTGGGAGAGACCCAGTACTTC
CDR3aa: CASTDRVGETQYF

d_gene: NA
v_gene: TRBV15
j_gene: TRBJ2-1
abundance: NA
CDR3nt: TGTGCCGTGTCACTATCATACAATGAGCAGTTCTTC
CDR3aa: CAVSLSYNEQFF

d_gene: NA
v_gene: TRBV29-1
j_gene: TRBJ2-1
abundance: NA
CDR3nt: TGCAGCGTTGAACCGTCTAGGGGCGGTTCCTACAATGAGCAGTTCTTC
CDR3aa: CSVEPSRGGSYNEQFF

d_gene: NA
v_gene: TRBV30
j_gene: TRBJ1-1
abundance: NA
CDR3nt: TGTGCCTGGAGCTCTGGCCAGGGAAACACTGAAGCTTTCTTT
CDR3aa: CAWSSGQGNTEAFF

d_gene: TRBD2
v_gene: TRBV4-2
j_gene: TRBJ2-1
abundance: NA
CDR3nt: TGTGCCAGCAGCCAAGATGGGCTAGCGGGGGGCAATGAGCAGTTCTTC
CDR3aa: CASSQDGLAGGNEQFF

d_gene: NA
v_gene: TRBV30
j_gene: TRBJ2-1
abundance: NA
CDR3nt: TGTGCCTGGAGTGTAGAGCGGCTAGCGCGCGAGCAGTTCTTC
CDR3aa: CAWSVERLAREQFF

d_gene: TRBD1
v_gene: TRBV5-1
j_gene: TRBJ1-1
abundance: NA
CDR3nt: TGCGCCAGCAGCTTGGCAGGGGGATACACTGAAGCTTTCTTT
CDR3aa: CASSLAGGYTEAFF

d_gene: TRBD1
v_gene: TRBV7-9
j_gene: TRBJ2-2
abundance: NA
CDR3nt: TGTGCCAGCAGCTTAGAAATCTTAAGGGACAGGGGGCACACCGGGGAGCTGTTTTTT
CDR3aa: CASSLEILRDRGHTGELFF

d_gene: TRBD1
v_gene: TRBV6-4
j_gene: TRBJ2-1
abundance: NA
CDR3nt: TGTGCCAGCCAAGGGACAGGGGGCGGGGATGAGCAGTTCTTC
CDR3aa: CASQGTGGGDEQFF

d_gene: NA
v_gene: TRBV4-1
j_gene: TRBJ2-7
abundance: NA
CDR3nt: TGCGCCAGCAGCCATCTACCCCCGGGGACATTCGAGGCCGAGCAGTACTTC
CDR3aa: CASSHLPPGTFEAEQYF

d_gene: NA
v_gene: TRBV6-1
j_gene: TRBJ2-7
abundance: few
CDR3nt: TGTGCCAGCAGTGAAGTCGGGGATAAGTACGAGCAGTACTTC
CDR3aa: CASSEVGDKYEQYF

d_gene: NA
v_gene: TRBV15
j_gene: TRBJ2-1
abundance: NA
CDR3nt: TGTGCCACCAGCAGAGAGGGTCTAGCAGTACCCTACAATGAGCAGTTCTTC
CDR3aa: CATSREGLAVPYNEQFF

d_gene: NA
v_gene: TRBV2
j_gene: TRBJ1-3
abundance: NA
CDR3nt: TGTGCCAGCATCAGGGGTCTGTCATCTGGAAACACCATATATTTT
CDR3aa: CASIRGLSSGNTIYF

d_gene: NA
v_gene: TRBV6-1
j_gene: TRBJ1-4
abundance: NA
CDR3nt: TGTGCCAGCAGTGTAAGGGGCACTAATGAAAAACTGTTTTTT
CDR3aa: CASSVRGTNEKLFF

d_gene: TRBD2
v_gene: TRBV9
j_gene: TRBJ2-1
abundance: NA
CDR3nt: TGTGCCAGCAGCGCCCCTAGCGGAAGATCAAACAATGAGCAGTTCTTC
CDR3aa: CASSAPSGRSNNEQFF

d_gene: TRBD2
v_gene: TRBV27
j_gene: TRBJ2-7
abundance: NA
CDR3nt: TGTGCCAGCAGTTCATGGGGACTAGCGGGAGGGCGGGGGTACGAGCAGTACTTC
CDR3aa: CASSSWGLAGGRGYEQYF

d_gene: NA
v_gene: TRBV15
j_gene: TRBJ2-1
abundance: NA
CDR3nt: TGTGCCACCAGCAGAGATCGGAGGTACAATGAGCAGTTCTTC
CDR3aa: CATSRDRRYNEQFF

d_gene: NA
v_gene: TRBV27
j_gene: TRBJ2-7
abundance: NA
CDR3nt: TGTGCCAGCAGTCCAGACATCTACGAGCAGTACTTC
CDR3aa: CASSPDIYEQYF

d_gene: NA
v_gene: TRBV6-1
j_gene: TRBJ1-1
abundance: NA
CDR3nt: TGTGCCAGCAGTATCGACCTAGAGGTCACTGAAGCTTTCTTT
CDR3aa: CASSIDLEVTEAFF

d_gene: NA
v_gene: TRBV6-5
j_gene: TRBJ1-1
abundance: NA
CDR3nt: TGTGCCAGCAGTCTTTCTATGAACACTGAAGCTTTCTTT
CDR3aa: CASSLSMNTEAFF

d_gene: NA
v_gene: TRBV30
j_gene: TRBJ1-3
abundance: NA
CDR3nt: TGTGCCTGGACCCAGGGTGGAAACACCATATATTTT
CDR3aa: CAWTQGGNTIYF

d_gene: NA
v_gene: TRBV5-5
j_gene: TRBJ1-2
abundance: NA
CDR3nt: TGTGCCAGCAGCTTGGCAGAGGGAGTGATGAACTATGGCTACACCTTC
CDR3aa: CASSLAEGVMNYGYTF

d_gene: TRBD1
v_gene: TRBV28
j_gene: TRBJ2-7
abundance: NA
CDR3nt: TGTGCCAGCAGGGGGACAGGGTTGAGGGAGCAGTACTTC
CDR3aa: CASRGTGLREQYF

d_gene: NA
v_gene: TRBV27
j_gene: TRBJ1-1
abundance: NA
CDR3nt: TGTGCCTCTTTTTCCCCCAGGGACACTGAAGCTTTCTTT
CDR3aa: CASFSPRDTEAFF

d_gene: NA
v_gene: TRBV28
j_gene: TRBJ1-3
abundance: NA
CDR3nt: TGTGCCAGCAGTTCCCCCTACTCTGGAAACACCATATATTTT
CDR3aa: CASSSPYSGNTIYF

d_gene: TRBD2
v_gene: TRBV4-1
j_gene: TRBJ2-1
abundance: NA
CDR3nt: TGCGCCAGCACCAGAGGACTAGCGGGAGTCGATGAGCAGTTCTTC
CDR3aa: CASTRGLAGVDEQFF